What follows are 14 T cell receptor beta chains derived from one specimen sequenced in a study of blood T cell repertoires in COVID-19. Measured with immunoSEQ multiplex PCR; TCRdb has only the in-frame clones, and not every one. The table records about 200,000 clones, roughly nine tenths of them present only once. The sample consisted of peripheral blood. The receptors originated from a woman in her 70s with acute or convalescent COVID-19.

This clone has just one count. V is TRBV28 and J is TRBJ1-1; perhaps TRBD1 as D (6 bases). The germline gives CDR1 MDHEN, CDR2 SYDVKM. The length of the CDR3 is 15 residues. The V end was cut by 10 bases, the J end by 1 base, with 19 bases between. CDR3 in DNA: TGTGCCACCCGTGTGGGGGGGGCTAAGAACACTGAAGCTTTCTTT. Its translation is CATRVGGAKNTEAFF.

Here the CDR3 DNA reads TGTGCCACCAGTGATCTAATGACTAGCGGGAGGGCCCATGTTCGCGCAGATACGCAGTATTTT. Translating it yields CATSDLMTSGRAHVRADTQYF. V is TRBV24-1 and J is TRBJ2-3, with TRBD2 matching 14 bases. The CDR3 has 21 amino acids. V lost 3 bases and J lost 4; bases outside the gene matches: 17. Looked up from germline, CDR1 is KGHDR and CDR2 is SFDVKD.

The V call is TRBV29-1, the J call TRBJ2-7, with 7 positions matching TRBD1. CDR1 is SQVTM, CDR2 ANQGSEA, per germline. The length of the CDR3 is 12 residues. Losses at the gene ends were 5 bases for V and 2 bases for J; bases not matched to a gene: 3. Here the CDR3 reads CSVTGETYEQYF. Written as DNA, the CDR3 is TGCAGCGTTACAGGGGAAACCTACGAGCAGTACTTC.

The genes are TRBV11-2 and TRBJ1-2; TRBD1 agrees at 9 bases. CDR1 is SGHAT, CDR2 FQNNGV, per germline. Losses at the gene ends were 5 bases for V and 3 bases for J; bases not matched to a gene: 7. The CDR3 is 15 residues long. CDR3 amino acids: CASSRRGQGDYGYTF. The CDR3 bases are TGTGCCAGCAGCCGCCGGGGACAGGGTGACTATGGCTACACCTTC.

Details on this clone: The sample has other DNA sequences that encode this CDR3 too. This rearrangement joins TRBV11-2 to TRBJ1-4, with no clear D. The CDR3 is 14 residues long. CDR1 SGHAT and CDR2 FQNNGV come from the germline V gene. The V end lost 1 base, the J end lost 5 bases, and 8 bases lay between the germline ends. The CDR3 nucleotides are TGTGCCAGCAGCTTAGTTCCGGGGAATGAAAAACTGTTTTTT. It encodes CASSLVPGNEKLFF.

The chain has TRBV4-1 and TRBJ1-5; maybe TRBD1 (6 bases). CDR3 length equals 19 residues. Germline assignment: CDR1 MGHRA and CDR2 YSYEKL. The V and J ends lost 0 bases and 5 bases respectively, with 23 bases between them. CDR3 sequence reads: CASSQEGGGRLVPHQPQHF. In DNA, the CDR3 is TGCGCCAGCAGCCAAGAGGGAGGGGGTAGATTGGTACCGCATCAGCCCCAGCATTTT.

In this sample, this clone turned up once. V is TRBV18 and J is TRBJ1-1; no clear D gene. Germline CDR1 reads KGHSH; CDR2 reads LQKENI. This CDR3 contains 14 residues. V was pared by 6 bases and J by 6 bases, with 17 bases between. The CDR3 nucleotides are TGTGCCAGCTCCCCCTCTTTGAGAAGCCCTGAAGCTTTCTTT. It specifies CASSPSLRSPEAFF.

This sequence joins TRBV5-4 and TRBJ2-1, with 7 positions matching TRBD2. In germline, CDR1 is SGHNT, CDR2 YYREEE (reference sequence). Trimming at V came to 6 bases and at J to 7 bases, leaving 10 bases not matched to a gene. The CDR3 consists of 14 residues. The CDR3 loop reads CASTLGQRGNEQFF. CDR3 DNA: TGTGCCAGCACCTTAGGGCAGCGGGGTAATGAGCAGTTCTTC.

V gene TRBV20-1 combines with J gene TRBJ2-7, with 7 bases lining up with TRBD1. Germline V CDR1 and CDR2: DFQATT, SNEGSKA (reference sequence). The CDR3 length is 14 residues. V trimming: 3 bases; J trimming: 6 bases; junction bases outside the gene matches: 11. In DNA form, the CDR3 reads TGCAGTGCTAGTCTATATAGGTCAGGGGGCGAGCAGTACTTC. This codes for CSASLYRSGGEQYF.

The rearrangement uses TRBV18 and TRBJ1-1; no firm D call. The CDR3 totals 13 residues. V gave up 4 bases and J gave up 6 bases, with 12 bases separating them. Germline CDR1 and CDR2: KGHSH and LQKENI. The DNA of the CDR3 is TGTGCCAGCTCACAGACGAGGGAGGCTGAAGCTTTCTTT. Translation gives CASSQTREAEAFF. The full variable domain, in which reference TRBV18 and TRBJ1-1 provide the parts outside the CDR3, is NAGVMQNPRHLVRRRGQEARLRCSPMKGHSHVYWYRQLPEEGLKFMVYLQKENIIDESGMPKERFSAEFPKEGPSILRIQQVVRGDSAAYFCASSQTREAEAFFGQGTRLTVV.

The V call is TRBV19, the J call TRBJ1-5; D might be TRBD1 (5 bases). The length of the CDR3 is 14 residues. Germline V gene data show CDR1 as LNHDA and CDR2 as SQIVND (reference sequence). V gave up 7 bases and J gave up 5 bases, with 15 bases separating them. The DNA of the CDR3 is TGTGCCAGTACCAAGAGGCAGGGCGATCAGCCCCAGCATTTT. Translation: CASTKRQGDQPQHF. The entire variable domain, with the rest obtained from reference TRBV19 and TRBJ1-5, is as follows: DGGITQSPKYLFRKEGQNVTLSCEQNLNHDAMYWYRQDPGQGLRLIYYSQIVNDFQKGDIAEGYSVSREKKESFPLTVTSAQKNPTAFYLCASTKRQGDQPQHFGDGTRLSIL.

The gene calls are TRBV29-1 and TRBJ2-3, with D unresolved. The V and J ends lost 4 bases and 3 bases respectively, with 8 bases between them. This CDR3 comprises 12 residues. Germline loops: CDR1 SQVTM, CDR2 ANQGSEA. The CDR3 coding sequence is TGCAGCGTTGTTGGCAGTACAGATACGCAGTATTTT. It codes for CSVVGSTDTQYF.

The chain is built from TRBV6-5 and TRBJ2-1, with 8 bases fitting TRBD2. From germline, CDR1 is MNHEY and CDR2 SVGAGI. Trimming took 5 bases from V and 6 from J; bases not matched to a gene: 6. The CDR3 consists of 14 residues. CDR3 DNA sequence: TGTGCCAGCAGTCGGGGGGGGACTACCAATGAGCAGTTCTTC. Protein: CASSRGGTTNEQFF.

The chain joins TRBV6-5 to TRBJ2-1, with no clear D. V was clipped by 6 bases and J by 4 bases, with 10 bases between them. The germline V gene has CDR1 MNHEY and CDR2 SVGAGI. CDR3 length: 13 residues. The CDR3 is CASRVDWYNEQFF. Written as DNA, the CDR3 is TGTGCCAGCAGAGTTGACTGGTACAATGAGCAGTTCTTC.